This T cell receptor (beta chain) emerged from a study of Tregs in tolerant kidney transplant recipients. For the study at large: CD4+CD25+CD127- cells came from approximately 3-day belatacept mixed lymphocyte reactions, some with approximately five-day graft donor restimulation.

V shed 2 bases and J shed 0 bases, with 4 bases lying between them. This CDR3 spans 13 amino acids. Looked up from germline, CDR1 is KGHSH and CDR2 is LQKENI. With respect to this clone: Its antigen is still unknown.

This table comes from immunoSEQ multiplex PCR, and its TCRdb copy is limited to in-frame clones, with some not included. This sample has 15,000 to 25,000 clones, with about three fifths found just once. The chain links TRBV18 to TRBJ1-2; D unresolved. Sequencing was performed on Tregs from blood cultured with allogeneic cells. The sequence came from a human donor in good health. As DNA, the CDR3 is TGTGCCAGCTCACCATCAGCTAACTATGGCTACACCTTC. Translated: CASSPSANYGYTF.